The 27 T cell receptor beta chains reported below all come from one sample, sequenced in a study of identical twins. TCRdb ran MiXCR on the 5' RACE reads and lists one entry per CDR3 protein. The sample has approximately 220,000 distinct CDR3 sequences; less than 10% are singletons. Sequencing input: memory (CD45RO+) T cells sorted from blood. All receptors come from a woman aged 18-29 years in good health.

The V and J genes are TRBV30 and TRBJ2-7; TRBD2 matches 8 bases. CDR1 is GTSNPN, CDR2 SVGIG, per germline (reference sequence). With V trimmed by 2 bases and J by 3 bases, 6 bases remained unmatched. CDR3 length: 14 residues. The CDR3 is CAWSLGLGYYEQYF. The DNA for the CDR3 is TGTGCCTGGAGTCTGGGACTAGGCTACTACGAGCAGTACTTC.

In its sample, this clonotype was seen many times. This chain links TRBV20-1 with TRBJ1-1; D not resolved. The germline V gene has CDR1 DFQATT and CDR2 SNEGSKA (reference sequence). CDR3 length: 13 amino acids. V was clipped by 3 bases and J by 3 bases, with 11 bases between them. The CDR3 loop is CSASTRRHTEAFF. CDR3 coding DNA: TGCAGTGCTAGTACCCGACGGCACACTGAAGCTTTCTTT.

This clonotype was detected many times. The rearrangement links TRBV12-5 to TRBJ1-1; a possible D gene is TRBD1 (6 bases). V lost 5 bases to trimming and J lost 5 bases, with 12 bases between them. The CDR3 is 13 amino acids. Germline loops: CDR1 LGHNT, CDR2 FRNRAP. In DNA form, the CDR3 reads TGTGCTAGTGGTGCACAGGGAGCTACTGAAGCTTTCTTT. This translates into CASGAQGATEAFF.

This clonotype showed up just a few times. This sequence joins TRBV29-1 and TRBJ1-1, with 7 bases fitting TRBD1. Germline CDR1 reads SQVTM; CDR2 reads ANQGSEA. The CDR3 sequence is 13 residues long. V lost 7 bases and J lost 1; bases outside the gene matches: 6. CDR3 sequence: CSGSRQGNTEAFF. In nucleotides, the CDR3 is TGCAGCGGATCTCGACAGGGGAACACTGAAGCTTTCTTT.

This clonotype was counted between two and nine times. The chain carries TRBV12-3 or TRBV12-4 and TRBJ1-1; 7 bases line up with TRBD1. The length of the CDR3 is 15 residues. The junction had 10 bases not matched to a gene; V was cut back by 4 bases and J by 5 bases. The CDR3 DNA reads TGTGCCAGCAGTTCCCACGGCAGGGGGGGAACTGAAGCTTTCTTT. This gives the protein CASSSHGRGGTEAFF.

This clonotype was found many times. The chain uses TRBV4-3 and TRBJ2-7, with TRBD1 as a possible D gene (6 bases). CDR1 is LGHNA and CDR2 is YSLEER in the germline V gene. V was shortened by 1 base and J by 5 bases, with 15 bases between the two germline ends. The CDR3 has 15 residues. CDR3 coding DNA: TGCGCCAGCAGCCAAGTAGCAGGACAGCGGAACGAGCAGTACTTC. Translation gives CASSQVAGQRNEQYF.

This clonotype appeared a few times. The V and J genes are TRBV5-1 and TRBJ2-5, with 7 nucleotides matching TRBD2. This CDR3 region has 16 residues. Looked up from germline, CDR1 is SGHRS and CDR2 is YFSETQ. With V trimmed by 4 bases and J by 5 bases, 14 bases remained unmatched. For the CDR3, the DNA is TGCGCCAGCAGCCCCCTTAGTTTCGGTAGCGGGGAGACCCAGTACTTC. Its translation: CASSPLSFGSGETQYF.

The chain links TRBV6-5 to TRBJ2-3; 7 nucleotides align to TRBD2. Trimming cost V 0 bases and J 1 base; bases outside gene matches: 10. The CDR3 is 18 residues long. CDR1 and CDR2 from the germline V gene are MNHEY and SVGAGI. The CDR3 bases are TGTGCCAGCAGTTACTCGGGCAGGGAGGGTTTGGGCACAGATACGCAGTATTTT. Protein product: CASSYSGREGLGTDTQYF.

The rearrangement joins TRBV9 to TRBJ1-1; D perhaps matches TRBD1 (5 bases). The germline V gene has CDR1 SGDLS and CDR2 YYNGEE. The CDR3 runs to 14 residues. V was clipped by 0 bases and J by 2 bases, with 8 bases between them. The CDR3 loop is CASSVEGRNTEAFF. In nucleotides, the CDR3 is TGTGCCAGCAGCGTAGAGGGACGAAACACTGAAGCTTTCTTT.

The chain is built from TRBV2 and TRBJ1-5, with TRBD1 matching 11 bases. The CDR3 sequence is 17 residues long. Germline assignment: CDR1 SNHLY and CDR2 FYNNEI. Unmatched junction bases numbered 9, after V lost 3 bases and J lost 5 bases. CDR3 amino acids: CASSDTHRDRGDQPQHF. The CDR3 bases are TGTGCCAGCAGTGACACTCATCGGGACAGGGGGGATCAGCCCCAGCATTTT. Filled out from reference TRBV2 and TRBJ1-5, the complete variable domain reads EPEVTQTPSHQVTQMGQEVILRCVPISNHLYFYWYRQILGQKVEFLVSFYNNEISEKSEIFDDQFSVERPDGSNFTLKIRSTKLEDSAMYFCASSDTHRDRGDQPQHFGDGTRLSIL.

The chain has TRBV14 and TRBJ2-5; tentative D call: TRBD2 (5 bases). CDR3 length: 14 amino acids. The V and J ends lost 2 bases and 5 bases respectively, with 12 bases between them. Germline V gene data show CDR1 as SGHDN and CDR2 as FVKESK. CDR3 sequence: CASSQLVGSETQYF. CDR3 DNA sequence: TGTGCCAGCAGCCAATTGGTAGGGAGTGAGACCCAGTACTTC.

This clonotype was found many times. This chain uses TRBV5-1 with TRBJ1-1, with 10 bases fitting TRBD1. Germline trimming cut 2 bases from V and 3 bases from J; bases unmatched to any gene: 1. Germline V gene data show CDR1 as SGHRS and CDR2 as YFSETQ. There are 14 residues in the CDR3. The DNA for the CDR3 is TGCGCCAGCAGCTTTGGGACAGGGGACACTGAAGCTTTCTTT. Residues: CASSFGTGDTEAFF.

In this sample, this clonotype turned up a few times. This chain connects TRBV5-1 to TRBJ2-7, with D maybe TRBD1 (6 bases). The CDR3 length is 12 residues. Germline V gives CDR1 SGHRS, CDR2 YFSETQ. V gave up 3 bases and J gave up 5 bases, with 9 bases separating them. This CDR3 is CASSSQGNEQYF. CDR3 DNA: TGCGCCAGCAGCTCACAGGGTAACGAGCAGTACTTC. Complete variable domain (other parts from reference TRBV5-1 and TRBJ2-7): KAGVTQTPRYLIKTRGQQVTLSCSPISGHRSVSWYQQTPGQGLQFLFEYFSETQRNKGNFPGRFSGRQFSNSRSEMNVSTLELGDSALYLCASSSQGNEQYFGPGTRLTVT.

The table lists this clonotype with a few counts. This chain links TRBV7-2 with TRBJ2-2; D may be TRBD1 (6 bases). Germline loops: CDR1 SGHTA, CDR2 FQGNSA. The CDR3 totals 16 residues. The V end lost 5 bases, the J end lost 1 base, and 14 bases lay between the germline ends. The CDR3 DNA sequence: TGTGCCAGCAGCCCACACAGGGTTGGGAACACCGGGGAGCTGTTTTTT. This translates into CASSPHRVGNTGELFF.

The rearrangement uses TRBV24-1 and TRBJ2-1; 16 bases are shared with TRBD2. Trimming cost V 5 bases and J 1 base; bases outside gene matches: 4. The CDR3 has 18 residues. The germline CDR1 and CDR2 sequences are KGHDR and SFDVKD. The CDR3 loop reads CATSGGTSGRVSYNEQFF. DNA of the CDR3: TGTGCCACCAGTGGCGGGACTAGCGGGAGGGTATCCTACAATGAGCAGTTCTTC.

The chain carries TRBV7-9 and TRBJ2-7; 8 positions agree with TRBD1. The CDR3 runs 15 residues. V lost 5 bases and J lost 6; bases outside the gene matches: 12. Germline V gives CDR1 SEHNR, CDR2 FQNEAQ (reference sequence). This CDR3 reads CASSLFPGQAIEQYF. The CDR3 nucleotides read TGTGCCAGCAGCCTTTTTCCGGGACAGGCAATCGAGCAGTACTTC.

CDR3 DNA: TGTGCCAGCAGCTATGGCGTCGCAGATACGCAGTATTTT. Translated: CASSYGVADTQYF. This chain joins TRBV7-3 and TRBJ2-3; D unclear. CDR1 is SGHTA and CDR2 is FQGTGA in the germline V gene. The CDR3 length is 13 residues. Trimming pared 4 bases from V and 4 bases from J, leaving 9 bases between.

Many counts were recorded for this clonotype. CDR3 residues: CASSLRQPPLHF. The CDR3 DNA reads TGTGCCAGCAGCTTAAGGCAGCCACCCCTCCACTTT. The V call is TRBV7-2, the J call TRBJ1-6; D gene ambiguous. Germline V gene data show CDR1 as SGHTA and CDR2 as FQGNSA. The CDR3 length is 12 residues. V was trimmed by 2 bases and J by 11 bases, leaving 7 bases between them.

This clonotype was seen many times. V is TRBV20-1 and J is TRBJ1-1, with D perhaps matching TRBD1 (5 bases). Germline V gene lookup returns CDR1 DFQATT and CDR2 SNEGSKA (reference sequence). The CDR3 covers 14 residues. Trimming removed 7 bases from V and 1 base from J, with 16 bases in between. The DNA for the CDR3 is TGCAGTGTGAGTGAGGGGAATAGGAACACTGAAGCTTTCTTT. Translation: CSVSEGNRNTEAFF.

The chain recombines TRBV18 with TRBJ2-7, with D possibly TRBD1 on 6 matching bases. CDR3 size: 12 residues. V was pared by 6 bases and J by 6 bases, with 12 bases between. Germline V gives CDR1 KGHSH, CDR2 LQKENI. The CDR3 loop is CASSEDSLEQYF. CDR3 nucleotide sequence: TGTGCCAGCTCGGAGGACAGTCTCGAGCAGTACTTC.

The rearrangement joins TRBV12-5 to TRBJ2-5; tentative D call: TRBD2 (5 bases). Germline CDR1 and CDR2: LGHNT and FRNRAP. Trimming pared 2 bases from V and 5 bases from J, leaving 12 bases between. This CDR3 has 14 amino acids. The DNA of the CDR3 is TGTGCTAGTGGTTTGACCGGGCCGGGGGAGACCCAGTACTTC. Translation: CASGLTGPGETQYF.

This chain connects TRBV18 to TRBJ2-5; tentatively, D is TRBD1 (6 bases). Germline values: CDR1 KGHSH, CDR2 LQKENI. The CDR3 is made up of 14 amino acids. V was clipped by 3 bases and J by 4 bases, with 12 bases between them. CDR3 bases: TGTGCCAGCTCACCGGGGGCACCCCGAGAGACCCAGTACTTC. It translates to CASSPGAPRETQYF.

This clonotype was detected ten times or more. This chain uses TRBV10-2 with TRBJ1-5, with 7 nucleotides matching TRBD1. The germline gives CDR1 WSHSY, CDR2 SAAADI. This CDR3 contains 13 residues. V was pared by 7 bases and J by 7 bases, with 7 bases of the junction left unmatched. The CDR3 DNA follows: TGCGCCAGCACCTCGACAGGGAACCAGCCCCAGCATTTT. It encodes CASTSTGNQPQHF.

In this sample, this clonotype turned up a few times. The chain joins TRBV20-1 to TRBJ2-1; 13 positions agree with TRBD2. The CDR3 consists of 16 residues. Trimming at V came to 4 bases and at J to 4 bases, leaving 7 bases not matched to a gene. Germline-derived CDR1 and CDR2 are DFQATT and SNEGSKA (reference sequence). The CDR3 DNA reads TGCAGTGCTAAGGGACTAGCGGGAAAAGGGTACAATGAGCAGTTCTTC. It translates to CSAKGLAGKGYNEQFF.

This clonotype was seen only a few times. The chain couples TRBV20-1 to TRBJ2-2; TRBD2 matches at 10 bases. V was pared by 0 bases and J by 1 base, with 2 bases of the junction left unmatched. The CDR3 sequence is 16 residues long. Germline V gene lookup returns CDR1 DFQATT and CDR2 SNEGSKA (reference sequence). The CDR3 region is CSARERTSGNTGELFF. The CDR3 nucleotides are TGCAGTGCTAGAGAGAGGACTAGCGGGAACACCGGGGAGCTGTTTTTT.

This clonotype was counted many times. The chain links TRBV25-1 to TRBJ2-5; TRBD1 aligns across 7 bases. CDR3 size: 15 residues. Germline V lookup: CDR1 MGHDK, CDR2 SYGVNS. V lost 4 bases to trimming and J lost 2 bases; unmatched junction nucleotides: 7. The DNA of the CDR3 is TGTGCCAGCAGTGTACACGGGACAGTACAAGAGACCCAGTACTTC. Its protein is CASSVHGTVQETQYF.

This chain joins TRBV10-3 and TRBJ2-7, with a possible D match to TRBD2 (6 bases). CDR3 length: 15 residues. The V gene's germline CDR1 is ENHRY and CDR2 SYGVKD. V was trimmed by 6 bases and J by 4 bases, leaving 19 bases between them. The CDR3 DNA reads as TGTGCCATCAGGGGCAAGCTAGCGTCACTATACGAGCAGTACTTC. It translates to CAIRGKLASLYEQYF.